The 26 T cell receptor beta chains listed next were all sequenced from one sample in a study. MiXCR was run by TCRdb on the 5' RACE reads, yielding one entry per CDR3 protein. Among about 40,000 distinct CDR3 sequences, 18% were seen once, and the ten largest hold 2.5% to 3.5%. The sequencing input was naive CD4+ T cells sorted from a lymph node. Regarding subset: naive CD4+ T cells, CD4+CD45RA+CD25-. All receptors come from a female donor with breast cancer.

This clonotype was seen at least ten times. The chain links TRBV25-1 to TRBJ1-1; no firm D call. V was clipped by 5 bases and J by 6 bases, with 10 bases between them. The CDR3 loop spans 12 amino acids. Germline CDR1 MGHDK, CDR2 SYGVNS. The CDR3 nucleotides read TGTGCCAGCAGTTATGGAACCGCTGAAGCTTTCTTT. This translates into CASSYGTAEAFF.

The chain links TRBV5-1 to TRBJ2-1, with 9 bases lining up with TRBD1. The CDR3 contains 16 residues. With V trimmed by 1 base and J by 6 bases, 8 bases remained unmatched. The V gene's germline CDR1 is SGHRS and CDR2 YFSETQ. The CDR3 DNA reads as TGCGCCAGCAGCTTGTTGGAGGACAGGGGTATCAATGAGCAGTTCTTC. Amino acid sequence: CASSLLEDRGINEQFF.

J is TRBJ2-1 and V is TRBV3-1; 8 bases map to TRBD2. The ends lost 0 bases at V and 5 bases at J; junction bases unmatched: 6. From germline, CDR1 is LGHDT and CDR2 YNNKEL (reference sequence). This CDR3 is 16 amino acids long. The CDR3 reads CASSQDRQRGNNEQFF. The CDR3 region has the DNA TGTGCCAGCAGCCAAGATCGCCAGCGGGGGAACAATGAGCAGTTCTTC.

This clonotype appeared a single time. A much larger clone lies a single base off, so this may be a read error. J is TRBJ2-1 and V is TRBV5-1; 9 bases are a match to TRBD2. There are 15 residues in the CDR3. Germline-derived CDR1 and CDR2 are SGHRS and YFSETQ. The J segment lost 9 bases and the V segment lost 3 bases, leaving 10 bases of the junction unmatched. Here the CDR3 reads CASSSLAGGPVEQFF. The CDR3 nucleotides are TGCGCCAGCAGCTCGCTCGCGGGAGGGCCGGTTGAGCAGTTCTTC.

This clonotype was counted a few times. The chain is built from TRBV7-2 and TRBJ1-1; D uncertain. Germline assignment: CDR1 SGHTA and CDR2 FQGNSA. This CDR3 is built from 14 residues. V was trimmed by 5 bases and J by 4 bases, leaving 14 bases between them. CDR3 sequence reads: CASSLNARSTEAFF. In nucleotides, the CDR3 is TGTGCCAGCAGCCTAAACGCTAGGAGCACTGAAGCTTTCTTT.

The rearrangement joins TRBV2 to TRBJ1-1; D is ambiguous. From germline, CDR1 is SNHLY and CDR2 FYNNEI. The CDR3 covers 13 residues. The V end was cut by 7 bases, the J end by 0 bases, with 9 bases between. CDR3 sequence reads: CASKTQLNTEAFF. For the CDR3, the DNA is TGTGCCAGCAAGACTCAGTTGAACACTGAAGCTTTCTTT.

The CDR3 DNA sequence: TGCGCCAGCAGCTTGGATTTGCAGGGTGCCAACAATGAGCAGTATTTT. It encodes CASSLDLQGANNEQYF. V is TRBV5-1 and J is TRBJ2-3, with TRBD1 as a possible D gene (5 bases). The CDR3 runs to 16 residues. Germline CDR1 reads SGHRS; CDR2 reads YFSETQ. V dropped 0 bases and J dropped 11 bases, with 22 bases sitting between them.

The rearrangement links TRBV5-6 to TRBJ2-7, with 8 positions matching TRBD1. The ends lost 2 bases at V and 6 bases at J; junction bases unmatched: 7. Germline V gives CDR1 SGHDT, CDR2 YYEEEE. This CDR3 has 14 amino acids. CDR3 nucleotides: TGTGCCAGCAGCTTCTGGGACAGGCGCGCCGAGCAGTACTTC. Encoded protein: CASSFWDRRAEQYF. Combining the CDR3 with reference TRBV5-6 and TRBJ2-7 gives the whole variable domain DAGVTQSPTHLIKTRGQQVTLRCSPKSGHDTVSWYQQALGQGPQFIFQYYEEEERQRGNFPDRFSGHQFPNYSSELNVNALLLGDSALYLCASSFWDRRAEQYFGPGTRLTVT.

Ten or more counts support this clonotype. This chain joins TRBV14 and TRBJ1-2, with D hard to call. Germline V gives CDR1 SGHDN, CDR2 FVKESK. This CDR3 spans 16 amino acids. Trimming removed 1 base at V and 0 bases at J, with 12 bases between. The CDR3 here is CASSQGGPGANYGYTF. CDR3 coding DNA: TGTGCCAGCAGCCAAGGGGGTCCTGGAGCTAACTATGGCTACACCTTC.

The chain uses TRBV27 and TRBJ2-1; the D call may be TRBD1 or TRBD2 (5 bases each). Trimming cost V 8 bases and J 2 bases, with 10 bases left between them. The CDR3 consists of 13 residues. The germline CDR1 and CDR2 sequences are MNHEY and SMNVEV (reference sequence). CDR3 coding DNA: TGTGCCAGCGGGGACCCCCCCTACAATGAGCAGTTCTTC. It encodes CASGDPPYNEQFF.

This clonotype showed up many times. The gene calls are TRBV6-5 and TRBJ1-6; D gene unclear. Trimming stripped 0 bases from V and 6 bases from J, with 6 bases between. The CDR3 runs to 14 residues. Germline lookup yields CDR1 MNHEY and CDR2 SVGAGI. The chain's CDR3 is CASSYSLGNSPLHF. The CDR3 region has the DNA TGTGCCAGCAGTTACTCGCTTGGTAATTCACCCCTCCACTTT.

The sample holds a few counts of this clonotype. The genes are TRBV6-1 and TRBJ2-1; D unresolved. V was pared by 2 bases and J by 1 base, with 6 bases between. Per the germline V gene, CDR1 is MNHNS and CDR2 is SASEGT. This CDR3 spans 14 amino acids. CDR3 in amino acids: CASSEQLSYNEQFF. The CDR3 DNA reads TGTGCCAGCAGTGAACAGCTATCCTACAATGAGCAGTTCTTC.

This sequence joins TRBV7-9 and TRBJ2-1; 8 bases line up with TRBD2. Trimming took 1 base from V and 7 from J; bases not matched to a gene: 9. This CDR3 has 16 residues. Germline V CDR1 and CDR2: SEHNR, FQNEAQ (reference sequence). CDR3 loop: CASSLVTSGWRNEQFF. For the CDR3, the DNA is TGTGCCAGCAGCTTAGTCACTAGCGGTTGGAGAAATGAGCAGTTCTTC.

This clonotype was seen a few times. The CDR3 spells CATRKGAEEFSYEQYF. The CDR3 region has the DNA TGTGCCACCAGGAAAGGGGCTGAGGAGTTCTCCTACGAGCAGTACTTC. The chain carries TRBV24-1 and TRBJ2-7, with TRBD1 as a possible D gene (5 bases). Per germline, CDR1 KGHDR and CDR2 SFDVKD. Between the trimmed V and J ends, which lost 7 bases and 0 bases, there was a span of 18 bases. The CDR3 runs 16 residues.

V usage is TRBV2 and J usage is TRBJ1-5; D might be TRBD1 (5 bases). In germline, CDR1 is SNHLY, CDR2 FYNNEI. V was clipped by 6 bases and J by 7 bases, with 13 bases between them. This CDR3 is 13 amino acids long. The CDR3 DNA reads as TGTGCCAGCAGCCAGGGTTCGGGCCAGCCCCAGCATTTT. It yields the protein CASSQGSGQPQHF.

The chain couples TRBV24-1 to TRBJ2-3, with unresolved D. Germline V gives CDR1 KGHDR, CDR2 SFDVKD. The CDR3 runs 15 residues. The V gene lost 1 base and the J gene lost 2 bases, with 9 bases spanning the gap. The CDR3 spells CATSDFFSNTDTQYF. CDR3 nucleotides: TGTGCCACCAGTGATTTTTTCAGCAACACAGATACGCAGTATTTT.

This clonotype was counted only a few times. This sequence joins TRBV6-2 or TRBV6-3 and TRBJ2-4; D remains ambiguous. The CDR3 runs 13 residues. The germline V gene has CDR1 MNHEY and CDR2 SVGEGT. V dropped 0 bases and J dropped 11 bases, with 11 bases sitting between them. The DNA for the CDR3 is TGTGCCAGCAGTTACTCGAACAGATACGTTCAGTACTTC. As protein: CASSYSNRYVQYF.

Here the CDR3 DNA reads TGTGCCAGCACCCCTTTTAGGGGGGCCTACAATGAGCAGTTCTTC. Encoded protein: CASTPFRGAYNEQFF. This chain uses TRBV7-2 with TRBJ2-1; TRBD1 or TRBD2 may be the D gene (6 bases each). Germline loops: CDR1 SGHTA, CDR2 FQGNSA. This CDR3 spans 15 amino acids. Trimming removed 7 bases at V and 2 bases at J, with 15 bases between.

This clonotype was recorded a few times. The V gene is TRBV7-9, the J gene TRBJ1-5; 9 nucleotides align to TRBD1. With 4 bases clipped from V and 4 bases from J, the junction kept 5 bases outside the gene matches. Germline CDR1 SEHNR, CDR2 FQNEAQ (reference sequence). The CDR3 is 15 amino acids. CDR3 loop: CASSSSGQGNQPQHF. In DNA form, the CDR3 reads TGTGCCAGCAGCTCCTCGGGACAGGGTAATCAGCCCCAGCATTTT.

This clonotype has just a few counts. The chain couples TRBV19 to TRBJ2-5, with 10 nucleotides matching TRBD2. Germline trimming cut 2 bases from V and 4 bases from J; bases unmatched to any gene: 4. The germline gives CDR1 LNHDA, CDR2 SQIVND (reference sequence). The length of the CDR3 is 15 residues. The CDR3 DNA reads TGTGCCAGTAGTATACTTGTAGCGGGAGGAGAGACCCAGTACTTC. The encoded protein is CASSILVAGGETQYF.

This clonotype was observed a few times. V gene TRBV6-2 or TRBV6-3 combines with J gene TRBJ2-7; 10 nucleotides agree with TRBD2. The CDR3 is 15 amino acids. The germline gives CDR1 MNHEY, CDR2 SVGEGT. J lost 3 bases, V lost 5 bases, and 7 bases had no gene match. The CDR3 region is CASSPLAGALYEQYF. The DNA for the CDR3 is TGTGCCAGCAGTCCCCTAGCGGGAGCCCTCTACGAGCAGTACTTC.

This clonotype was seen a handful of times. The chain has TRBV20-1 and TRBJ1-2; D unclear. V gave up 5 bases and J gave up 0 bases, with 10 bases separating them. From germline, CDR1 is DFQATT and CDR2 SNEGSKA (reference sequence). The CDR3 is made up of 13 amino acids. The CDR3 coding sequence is TGCAGTGCTGGGTCCGGAGCTAACTATGGCTACACCTTC. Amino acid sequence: CSAGSGANYGYTF.

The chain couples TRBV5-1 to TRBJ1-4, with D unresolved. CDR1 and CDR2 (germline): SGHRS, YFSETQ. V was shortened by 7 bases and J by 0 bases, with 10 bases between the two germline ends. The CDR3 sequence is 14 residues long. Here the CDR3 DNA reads TGCGCCAGCGGCGAGGCAGCAACTAATGAAAAACTGTTTTTT. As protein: CASGEAATNEKLFF.

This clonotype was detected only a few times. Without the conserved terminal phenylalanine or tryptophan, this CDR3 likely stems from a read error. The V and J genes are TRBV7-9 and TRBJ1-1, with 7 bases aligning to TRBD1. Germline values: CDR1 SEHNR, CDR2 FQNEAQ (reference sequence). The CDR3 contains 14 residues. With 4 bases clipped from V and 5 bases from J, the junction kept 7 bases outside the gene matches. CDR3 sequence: CASSSSTGATEAFY. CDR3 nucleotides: TGTGCCAGCAGCTCGAGTACAGGGGCTACTGAAGCTTTCTAT.

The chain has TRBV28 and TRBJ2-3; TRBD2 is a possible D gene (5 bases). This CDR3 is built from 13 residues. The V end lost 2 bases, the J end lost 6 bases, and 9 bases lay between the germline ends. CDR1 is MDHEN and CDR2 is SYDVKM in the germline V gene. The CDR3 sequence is CASSLTGIDTQYF. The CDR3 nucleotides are TGTGCCAGCAGTTTAACGGGGATTGATACGCAGTATTTT.

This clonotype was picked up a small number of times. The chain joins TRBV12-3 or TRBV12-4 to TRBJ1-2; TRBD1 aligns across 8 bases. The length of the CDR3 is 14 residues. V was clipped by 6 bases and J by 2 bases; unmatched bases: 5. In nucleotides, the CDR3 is TGTGCCAGCAGAATCGGGACAGGCAACTATGGCTACACCTTC. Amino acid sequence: CASRIGTGNYGYTF.